These T cell receptor beta chains were read from a single sample in a study of Graves' ophthalmopathy and Graves' hyperthyroidism. TCRdb reprocessed the multiplex PCR reads via MiXCR and lists one record per CDR3 protein. The repertoire holds tens of thousands of distinct CDR3 sequences, less than 65% seen once, with 4.7% in the top ten. The sample taken for sequencing was peripheral blood. These receptors were collected from an adult woman with Graves' ophthalmopathy. Each CDR3 is given with its conserved first and last residue. The D gene is left open where the match is weak. Some rows mark clone size as missing; the rest say once, few, many or name a class of expanded clone.

TRBV19	-	many	TRBJ1-5	CASSIAPGLRQPQHF	TGTGCCAGTAGTATAGCACCAGGGTTGCGCCAGCCCCAGCATTTT
TRBV28	-	many	TRBJ1-5	CASSLWGADNQPQHF	TGTGCCAGCAGTTTATGGGGGGCGGACAATCAGCCCCAGCATTTT
TRBV19	-	-	TRBJ2-7	CATSMGAGPSYEQYF	TGTGCCACTAGTATGGGCGCAGGGCCCTCCTACGAGCAGTACTTC
TRBV5-1	-	-	TRBJ2-4	CASSLQAENIQYF	TGCGCCAGCAGCTTGCAAGCGGAAAACATTCAGTACTTC
TRBV10-3	TRBD1	-	TRBJ1-2	CAIRGTGGDYGYTF	TGTGCCATCAGGGGGACAGGTGGGGACTATGGCTACACCTTC
TRBV20-1	-	-	TRBJ2-5	CSARDESETQYF	TGCAGTGCTAGAGATGAGTCGGAGACCCAGTACTTC
TRBV24-1	-	-	TRBJ2-3	CATSDLQGGPTDTQYF	TGTGCCACCAGTGATTTGCAGGGTGGACCCACAGATACGCAGTATTTT
TRBV5-8	TRBD2	-	TRBJ2-7	CANSWLGRGYEQYF	TGTGCCAACAGCTGGCTCGGGAGGGGCTACGAGCAGTACTTC
TRBV4-2	-	-	TRBJ1-3	CASSQVVRGVDTIYF	TGTGCCAGCAGCCAAGTGGTGAGGGGAGTAGACACCATATATTTT
TRBV11-1	-	-	TRBJ1-1	CASSFGGRRATEAFF	TGTGCCAGCAGCTTTGGTGGGCGCAGGGCCACTGAAGCTTTCTTT
TRBV6-4	TRBD2	-	TRBJ2-3	CASSDSREGNEQYF	TGTGCCAGCAGTGACTCGCGGGAGGGCAATGAGCAGTATTTT
TRBV7-8	-	many	TRBJ2-7	CASSPTRQSSREQYF	TGTGCCAGCAGCCCAACCAGACAGTCGTCTAGGGAGCAGTACTTC
TRBV25-1	TRBD2	-	TRBJ2-3	CASSVDTGTSGSSDTQYF	TGTGCCAGCAGTGTCGACACCGGGACTAGCGGGAGTTCAGATACGCAGTATTTT
TRBV5-8	TRBD1	many	TRBJ2-3	CASSPGTGSDTQYF	TGTGCCAGCAGTCCCGGGACAGGTTCAGATACGCAGTATTTT
TRBV7-9	-	many	TRBJ1-2	CASSLDGVTYGYTF	TGTGCCAGCAGCTTAGATGGGGTTACCTATGGCTACACCTTC
TRBV19	TRBD1	many	TRBJ2-5	CASRTGNGETQYF	TGTGCCAGCAGGACAGGGAATGGAGAGACCCAGTACTTC
TRBV7-8	TRBD1	few	TRBJ2-7	CASSTPQGARAEQYF	TGTGCCAGCAGCACCCCACAGGGGGCAAGAGCCGAGCAGTACTTC
TRBV20-1	TRBD2	once	TRBJ2-7	CSARDGTSDYEQYF	TGCAGTGCTAGAGACGGGACTAGCGACTACGAGCAGTACTTC
TRBV20-1	TRBD2	-	TRBJ2-1	CSAPGGADNEQFF	TGCAGTGCACCCGGGGGGGCCGACAATGAGCAGTTCTTC
TRBV7-9	-	-	TRBJ2-5	CASSFPTGSETQYF	TGTGCCAGCAGCTTCCCGACCGGGAGTGAGACCCAGTACTTC
TRBV29-1	TRBD1	-	TRBJ1-2	CSVQGARGYTF	TGCAGCGTGCAGGGGGCTAGAGGCTACACCTTC
TRBV5-1	-	medium-sized	TRBJ2-3	CASSQGSTDTQYF	TGCGCCAGCAGCCAGGGGAGCACAGATACGCAGTATTTT
TRBV6-1	TRBD2	many	TRBJ2-3	CASSSGRKVTDTQYF	TGTGCCAGCTCTAGCGGGAGGAAAGTCACAGATACGCAGTATTTT
TRBV6-2/TRBV6-3	-	many	TRBJ2-7	CASSSLRGRVYEQYF	TGTGCCAGCAGTTCCCTAAGAGGGAGAGTTTACGAGCAGTACTTC
TRBV5-1	-	-	TRBJ1-5	CASSRGGGGNRPQHF	TGCGCCAGCAGCCGAGGAGGCGGGGGGAATCGACCCCAGCATTTT
TRBV12-3/TRBV12-4	-	many	TRBJ1-1	CASYNSFDSAEAFF	TGTGCCAGCTACAACTCTTTCGACTCCGCTGAAGCTTTCTTT
TRBV7-2	TRBD2	-	TRBJ2-1	CASSLGLAGHQFF	TGTGCCAGCAGCCTGGGACTAGCGGGGCACCAGTTCTTC
TRBV5-1	TRBD1	many	TRBJ1-2	CASSRDRDYGYTF	TGCGCCAGCAGCAGGGACAGGGACTATGGCTACACCTTC
TRBV6-1	-	many	TRBJ1-6	CASSNILVISSPLHF	TGTGCCAGCAGTAACATACTGGTAATTTCTTCACCCCTCCACTTT
TRBV20-1	-	many	TRBJ2-2	CSARGQHIGELFF	TGCAGTGCTAGAGGACAGCACATCGGGGAGCTGTTTTTT
TRBV6-5	TRBD2	-	TRBJ2-7	CASRQGLSGSHYEQYF	TGTGCCAGCAGGCAAGGCCTGAGCGGGAGTCACTACGAGCAGTACTTC
TRBV7-8	-	-	TRBJ2-7	CASSGGAVYEQYF	TGTGCCAGCAGCGGTGGGGCAGTCTACGAGCAGTACTTC
TRBV4-1	TRBD1	many	TRBJ2-6	CASSLGTGNSGANVLTF	TGCGCCAGCAGCCTGGGGACAGGGAACTCTGGGGCCAACGTCCTGACTTTC
TRBV7-8	-	-	TRBJ1-5	CASSLDQAGAGNQPQHF	TGTGCCAGCAGCTTAGATCAGGCAGGGGCCGGCAATCAGCCCCAGCATTTT
TRBV5-1	TRBD1	-	TRBJ2-2	CASSLNWDRVAGELFF	TGCGCCAGCAGCTTGAATTGGGACAGGGTAGCCGGGGAGCTGTTTTTT
TRBV20-1	TRBD2	-	TRBJ2-3	CSARRTSGDTQYF	TGCAGTGCTAGACGGACTAGCGGTGATACGCAGTATTTT
TRBV7-9	-	-	TRBJ2-1	CASSPSTDTQFF	TGTGCCAGCAGCCCCAGCACAGATACGCAGTTCTTC
TRBV2	-	-	TRBJ2-7	CASSERTPAYEQYF	TGTGCCAGCAGTGAAAGGACACCCGCCTACGAGCAGTACTTC
TRBV9	TRBD2	many	TRBJ2-5	CASSAGLAALLGGETQYF	TGTGCCAGCAGCGCAGGACTAGCTGCACTTTTAGGGGGAGAGACCCAGTACTTC
TRBV30	TRBD1	-	TRBJ2-3	CACSATGWTDTLYF	TGTGCCTGTTCCGCGACAGGGTGGACAGATACGCTGTATTTT
TRBV20-1	TRBD1	many	TRBJ2-3	CSATGTGNRDTQYF	TGCAGTGCAACCGGGACAGGCAACCGGGATACGCAGTATTTT
TRBV20-1	-	many	TRBJ1-5	CSARASIYGQPQHF	TGCAGTGCTAGAGCGAGTATTTATGGGCAGCCCCAGCATTTT
TRBV7-4	TRBD2	-	TRBJ2-3	CASSLAGLADRADTQYF	TGTGCCAGCAGCTTAGCAGGACTAGCGGATCGGGCAGATACGCAGTATTTT
TRBV24-1	TRBD2	many	TRBJ2-1	CATSDLGAGGANEQFF	TGTGCCACCAGTGATTTGGGGGCGGGAGGGGCCAATGAGCAGTTCTTC
TRBV5-5	TRBD1	-	TRBJ2-7	CASSLAGTGYSYEQYF	TGTGCCAGCAGCTTGGCCGGGACAGGGTATTCCTACGAGCAGTACTTC
TRBV19	TRBD1	once	TRBJ2-7	CASSLRGQILREQYF	TGTGCCAGTAGTCTTCGGGGACAGATCCTTCGGGAGCAGTACTTC
TRBV7-3	-	-	TRBJ1-1	CASSFDRTGEAFF	TGTGCCAGCAGTTTTGACAGGACGGGTGAAGCTTTCTTT
TRBV24-1	-	few	TRBJ2-1	CATRSTHNEQFF	TGTGCCACCAGGTCCACCCACAATGAGCAGTTCTTC